This T cell receptor beta chain was documented in a study of long-term antiretroviral therapy in people with HIV. The study, taken as a whole, reports: Absence of data on ART adherence, viral resistance or therapy changes was noted. Pre-ART clonal expansions dominated every time point's repertoire.

The CDR3 covers 16 residues. CDR1 and CDR2 (germline): SGHAT, FQNNGV. Trimming at V came to 1 base and at J to 2 bases, leaving 2 bases not matched to a gene. The authors ran the immunoSEQ assay, v3.0, at survey level. Clones were sequenced by immunoSEQ multiplex PCR, and TCRdb holds only the in-frame ones, with some missing. The repertoire holds fewer than 40,000 clones, with 80% as singletons. Note on this clone: Its antigen is undetermined.

This TCR came from a man younger than 40 with HIV. Sequences were derived from unsorted PBMCs, sampled 3.4 years after starting antiretroviral therapy. This chain connects TRBV11-2 to TRBJ2-3, with TRBD2 matching 11 bases. As DNA, the CDR3 is TGTGCCAGCAGCTTAGTAGCGGGAGGGGTCACAGATACGCAGTATTTT. Amino acids: CASSLVAGGVTDTQYF.